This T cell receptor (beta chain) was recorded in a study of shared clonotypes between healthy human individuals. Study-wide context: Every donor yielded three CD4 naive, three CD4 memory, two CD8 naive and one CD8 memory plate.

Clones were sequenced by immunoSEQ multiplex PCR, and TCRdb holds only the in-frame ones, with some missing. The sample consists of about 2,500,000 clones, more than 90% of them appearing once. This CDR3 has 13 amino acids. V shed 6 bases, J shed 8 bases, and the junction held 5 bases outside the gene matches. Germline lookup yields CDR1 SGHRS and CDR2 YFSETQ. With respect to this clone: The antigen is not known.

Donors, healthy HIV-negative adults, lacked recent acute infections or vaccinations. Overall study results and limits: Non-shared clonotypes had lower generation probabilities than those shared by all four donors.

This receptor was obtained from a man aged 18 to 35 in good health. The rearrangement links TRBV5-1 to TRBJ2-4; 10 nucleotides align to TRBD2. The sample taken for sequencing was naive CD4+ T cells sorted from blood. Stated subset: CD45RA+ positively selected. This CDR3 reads CASTSGSSDIQYF. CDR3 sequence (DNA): TGCGCCAGCACTAGCGGGAGTTCAGACATTCAGTACTTC. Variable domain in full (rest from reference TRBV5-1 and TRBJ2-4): KAGVTQTPRYLIKTRGQQVTLSCSPISGHRSVSWYQQTPGQGLQFLFEYFSETQRNKGNFPGRFSGRQFSNSRSEMNVSTLELGDSALYLCASTSGSSDIQYFGAGTRLSVL.